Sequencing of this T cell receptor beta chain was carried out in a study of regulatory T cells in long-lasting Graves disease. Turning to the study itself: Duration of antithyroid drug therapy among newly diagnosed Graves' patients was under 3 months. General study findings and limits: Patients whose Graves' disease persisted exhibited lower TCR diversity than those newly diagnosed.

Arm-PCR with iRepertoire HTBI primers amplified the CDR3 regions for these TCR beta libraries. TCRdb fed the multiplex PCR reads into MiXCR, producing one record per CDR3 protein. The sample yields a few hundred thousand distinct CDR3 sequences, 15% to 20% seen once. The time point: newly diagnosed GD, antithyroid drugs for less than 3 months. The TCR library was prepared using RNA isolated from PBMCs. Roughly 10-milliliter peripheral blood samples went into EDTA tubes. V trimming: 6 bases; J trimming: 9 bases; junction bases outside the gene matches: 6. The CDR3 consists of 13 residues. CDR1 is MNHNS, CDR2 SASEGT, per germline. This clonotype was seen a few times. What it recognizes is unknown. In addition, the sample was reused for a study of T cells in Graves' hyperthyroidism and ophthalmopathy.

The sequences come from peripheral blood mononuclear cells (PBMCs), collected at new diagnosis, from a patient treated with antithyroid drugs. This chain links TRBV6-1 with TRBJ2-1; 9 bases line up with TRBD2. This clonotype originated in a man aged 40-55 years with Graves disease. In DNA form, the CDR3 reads TGTGCCAGCAGCCGGACTAGCGTGGGTGAGCAGTTCTTC. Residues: CASSRTSVGEQFF.